This is a list of T cell receptor beta chains from one sample in a study of T cell repertoires in cytomegalovirus infection. Via MiXCR, TCRdb re-called the reads, giving one row per CDR3 protein. Seen here are about 300,000 distinct CDR3 sequences, about 9.1% observed once, and the top ten hold around 2.4%. Material: PBMCs. The receptors here all came from a human donor in good health (CMV status not recorded). Some clones in this sample may be carry-over from other donors' samples. The CDR3 runs from the conserved cysteine through the conserved F or W. Fields, in order: J gene, D gene, clone size, V gene, CDR3 DNA, CDR3 protein. A D gene is named only where the DNA matches it firmly. The size of a clone is reported for some rows only, either as once, few or many, or as a class for expanded clones.

TRBJ1-5 TRBD1 many TRBV19 TGTGCCAGTAGTATGAGACAGGGCCATCAGCCCCAGCATTTT CASSMRQGHQPQHF
TRBJ2-5 NA many TRBV5-4 TGTGCCAGCAGCTTGGTGGCCGATGGGGAGACCCAGTACTTC CASSLVADGETQYF
TRBJ2-1 TRBD2 many TRBV20-1 TGCAGTGCTAGAGATCTTCGGACTAGCGGGGGCAATGAGCAGTTCTTC CSARDLRTSGGNEQFF
TRBJ1-5 NA many TRBV12-3/TRBV12-4 TGTGCCAGCAGTGCCCGACAAGTCAATCAGCCCCAGCATTTT CASSARQVNQPQHF
TRBJ1-5 NA many TRBV6-5 TGTGCCAGCAACGCTCGAGGGCTCAATCAGCCCCAGCATTTT CASNARGLNQPQHF
TRBJ1-5 NA NA TRBV23-1 TGCGCCAGCAGTCCGCCTGACCGGGACACCCGACTAACGACGAATCAGCCCCAGCATTTT CASSPPDRDTRLTTNQPQHF
TRBJ1-1 NA many TRBV6-2/TRBV6-3 TGTGCCAGCAGTTATTGGGGTGGCACTGAAGCTTTCTTT CASSYWGGTEAFF
TRBJ2-3 TRBD2 many TRBV20-1 TGCAGTGCCACCCCCACTAGCGGGGGCACAGATACGCAGTATTTT CSATPTSGGTDTQYF
TRBJ2-5 NA many TRBV7-9 TGTGCCAGCAGCTTGGGACACAGCGGGACAGAAAAAGAGACCCAGTACTTC CASSLGHSGTEKETQYF
TRBJ1-5 NA many TRBV7-2 TGTGCCAGCAGCTTAGGGCCAGGGGGCAATCAGCCCCAGCATTTT CASSLGPGGNQPQHF
TRBJ2-5 NA many TRBV29-1 TGCAGCGTTATGGTAGGGTACCAAGAGACCCAGTACTTC CSVMVGYQETQYF
TRBJ2-7 NA many TRBV20-1 TGCAGTGCCCCCCAGGAGGGGCGGGGGCCGGAAAGCTCCTACGAGCAGTACTTC CSAPQEGRGPESSYEQYF
TRBJ2-1 NA many TRBV12-3/TRBV12-4 TGTGCCAGCAGTTCGACAGGTACCGGCTTCTTC CASSSTGTGFF
TRBJ2-1 TRBD2 many TRBV2 TGTGCCAGCAGTAAACTAGCGGGGGCCTACAATGAGCAGTTCTTC CASSKLAGAYNEQFF
TRBJ2-7 NA many TRBV5-1 TGCGCCAGCAGCTTGGAAAGGGACGAGCAGTACTTC CASSLERDEQYF
TRBJ1-4 NA few TRBV6-2/TRBV6-3 TGTGCCAGCAGTTCTGGTCGGTTACCTCGGACTAATGAAAAACTGTTTTTT CASSSGRLPRTNEKLFF